What follows are 13 T cell receptor beta chains derived from one specimen sequenced in a study of OX40 agonist ivuxolimab in advanced cancers. The method was immunoSEQ multiplex PCR; TCRdb's version includes in-frame clones alone and lacks a portion of them. The table records around 25,000 clones, around 73% of them present only once. The specimen was CD4+ or CD8+ T cells sorted from blood, collected in a trial of the OX40 agonist ivuxolimab. The receptors were sampled from an adult with an advanced solid tumor such as melanoma, head and neck, liver or kidney cancer.

The rearrangement links TRBV5-6 to TRBJ2-3; unclear D gene. This CDR3 region has 14 residues. Germline CDR1 and CDR2: SGHDT and YYEEEE. Trimming removed 2 bases at V and 3 bases at J, with 10 bases between. The CDR3 sequence is CASSLFGETDTQYF. The CDR3 DNA reads TGTGCCAGCAGCTTATTTGGAGAGACAGATACGCAGTATTTT.

The chain recombines TRBV5-1 with TRBJ2-2; 8 bases are a match to TRBD1. Germline loops: CDR1 SGHRS, CDR2 YFSETQ. There are 14 residues in the CDR3. V was pared by 4 bases and J by 3 bases, with 2 bases of the junction left unmatched. This CDR3 is CASSATGDTGELFF. CDR3 nucleotides: TGCGCCAGCAGCGCGACAGGGGACACCGGGGAGCTGTTTTTT.

CDR3 sequence: CASSESRGGNQPQHF. The CDR3 DNA follows: TGTGCCAGCAGTGAATCCCGAGGAGGAAATCAGCCCCAGCATTTT. V is TRBV25-1 and J is TRBJ1-5, with D uncertain. CDR3 length equals 15 residues. Germline CDR1 reads MGHDK; CDR2 reads SYGVNS. Trimming took off 1 base at V and 4 bases at J, with 11 bases between the two ends.

The chain uses TRBV28 and TRBJ2-1; 15 bases agree with TRBD2. The junction had 7 bases not matched to a gene; V was cut back by 5 bases and J by 8 bases. The CDR3 has 16 residues. Germline-derived CDR1 and CDR2 are MDHEN and SYDVKM. The CDR3 DNA reads as TGTGCCAGCAGTGTAGGACTAGCGGGAGGGCATTATGAGCAGTTCTTC. Amino acid sequence: CASSVGLAGGHYEQFF.

This clone has just one count. The gene calls are TRBV5-4 and TRBJ2-1; D possibly matches TRBD1 or TRBD2 (5 bases each). This CDR3 is built from 14 residues. Trimming removed 3 bases at V and 8 bases at J, with 15 bases between. CDR1 and CDR2 from the germline V gene are SGHNT and YYREEE (reference sequence). Here the CDR3 reads CASSSGTRTYEQFF. Here the CDR3 DNA reads TGTGCCAGCAGCTCCGGGACCCGGACGTATGAGCAGTTCTTC.

CDR3 region: CAWSGLRSASGEKLFF. Here the CDR3 DNA reads TGTGCCTGGAGTGGATTGAGGTCGGCCTCAGGTGAAAAACTGTTTTTT. The chain links TRBV30 to TRBJ1-4; D gene ambiguous. The CDR3 spans 16 residues. Per germline, CDR1 GTSNPN and CDR2 SVGIG (reference sequence). V lost 1 base and J lost 7, with 19 bases in between.

The chain carries TRBV19 and TRBJ1-6; D remains unclear. This CDR3 is built from 12 residues. V was clipped by 9 bases and J by 10 bases, with 13 bases between them. CDR1 is LNHDA and CDR2 is SQIVND in the germline V gene (reference sequence). CDR3 amino acids: CARVLKTSPLHF. CDR3 DNA: TGTGCCAGGGTTTTGAAGACCTCACCCCTCCACTTT. The whole variable domain, filled in from reference TRBV19 and TRBJ1-6, reads DGGITQSPKYLFRKEGQNVTLSCEQNLNHDAMYWYRQDPGQGLRLIYYSQIVNDFQKGDIAEGYSVSREKKESFPLTVTSAQKNPTAFYLCARVLKTSPLHFGNGTRLTVT.

A single count supports this clone. The V and J genes are TRBV7-9 and TRBJ2-1; a weak D match, TRBD2 (6 bases). The length of the CDR3 is 15 residues. Trimming stripped 2 bases from V and 5 bases from J, with 13 bases between. Germline V gene data show CDR1 as SEHNR and CDR2 as FQNEAQ (reference sequence). The CDR3 is CASSLSGDWHNEQFF. CDR3 nucleotide sequence: TGTGCCAGCAGCTTATCCGGGGACTGGCACAATGAGCAGTTCTTC.

This chain joins TRBV5-8 and TRBJ2-7; 7 bases are shared with TRBD1. CDR1 SGHTS and CDR2 YDEGEE come from the germline V gene. The CDR3 is 13 residues long. Unmatched junction bases numbered 6, after V lost 7 bases and J lost 2 bases. The CDR3 DNA follows: TGTGCCAGCCGATGGGGGACAGCCTACGAGCAGTACTTC. This sequence encodes CASRWGTAYEQYF.

This clone was recorded a few times. The chain recombines TRBV10-2 with TRBJ2-2; 8 bases align to TRBD2. The CDR3 totals 15 residues. Germline loops: CDR1 WSHSY, CDR2 SAAADI. Trimming cost V 6 bases and J 5 bases; bases outside gene matches: 8. Here the CDR3 DNA reads TGCGCCAGCAGGTACTCTGGCGGGGGGACCGGGGAGCTGTTTTTT. Encoded protein: CASRYSGGGTGELFF.

This clone has just one count. The chain carries TRBV7-9 and TRBJ2-3; D tentatively reads TRBD1 or TRBD2 (5 bases each). Germline V CDR1 and CDR2: SEHNR, FQNEAQ (reference sequence). The CDR3 covers 16 residues. Trimming left V 4 bases short and J 2 bases short, with 16 bases between. This chain's CDR3 is CASSSLPGTFTDTQYF. The DNA for the CDR3 is TGTGCCAGCAGCTCACTCCCCGGGACCTTCACAGATACGCAGTATTTT.

This clone was picked up a small number of times. The chain couples TRBV7-9 to TRBJ1-2, with a possible D match to TRBD1 (6 bases). Germline V gene data show CDR1 as SEHNR and CDR2 as FQNEAQ (reference sequence). The CDR3 loop spans 13 amino acids. Trimming shortened V by 5 bases and J by 7 bases, and 14 bases separated the two germline ends. The CDR3 coding sequence is TGTGCCAGCAGCAGTACAGGGATTACTGGCTACACCTTC. It specifies CASSSTGITGYTF.

The chain recombines TRBV28 with TRBJ1-2, with D possibly TRBD1 on 5 matching bases. Germline V gene data show CDR1 as MDHEN and CDR2 as SYDVKM. Trimming left V 7 bases short and J 0 bases short, with 12 bases between. CDR3 length equals 14 residues. The CDR3 protein is CASISGHSNYGYTF. For the CDR3, the DNA is TGTGCCAGCATTAGTGGACATTCTAACTATGGCTACACCTTC.